The clone carrying this TCR beta chain occurred a few times. Its antigen is not identified. Trimming took 9 bases from V and 2 from J; bases not matched to a gene: 7. CDR3 length: 14 residues. CDR1 and CDR2 from the germline V gene are SNHLY and FYNNEI. These data belong to a study of early T cells in non-severe SARS-CoV-2 infection. In the study overall: Sequencing targeted bulk RNA from unsorted whole blood, leaving chains unpaired. Study findings and constraints: VDJdb-based matching was biased toward anti-spike CD8 responses and missed private and CD4 specificities.

Researchers tagged individual cDNA molecules with unique molecular identifiers. TCRdb redid the calling of the 5' RACE reads with MiXCR, one entry per CDR3 protein. Among 37,000 or so distinct CDR3 sequences listed, over 4.5% were seen once. Input material: whole blood. This receptor was taken from an adult who was a healthcare worker with PCR-confirmed SARS-CoV-2 infection or an uninfected control (not recorded which). The chain combines TRBV2 with TRBJ2-3, with 8 bases aligning to TRBD1. The CDR3 DNA reads TGTGCCAGTGAACCGGGACAGGACACAGATACGCAGTATTTT. It translates to CASEPGQDTDTQYF.